The clone carrying this T cell receptor beta chain was detected only a few times. The data are from a study of T-cell reconstitution after alpha-beta-depleted transplantation in children. The germline V gene has CDR1 SGHRS and CDR2 YFSETQ. The CDR3 consists of 15 residues. V lost 0 bases, J lost 1 base, and 10 bases lay in between. Preparation of the TCRbeta library used unique molecular identifiers. TCRdb itself ran the PCR reads through MiXCR, one entry per CDR3 protein. The sample records about 360,000 distinct CDR3 sequences, less than 15% being singletons. Sequenced material: PBMCs, taken from the stem cell graft. This TCR came from a human donor who donated a stem cell graft to a child with Fanconi anemia. This chain uses TRBV5-1 with TRBJ1-2; no firm D call. CDR3 protein: CASSLVAGGNYGYTF. The CDR3 DNA follows: TGCGCCAGCAGCTTGGTGGCAGGTGGTAACTATGGCTACACCTTC.